Presented here are 28 T cell receptor beta chains from one specimen sequenced in a study of post-analysis software for immune sequencing data. Study results and caveats: TRBV segments more frequent in patients than in controls numbered five and included TRBV5-6, TRBV5-1 and TRBV20-1.

Researchers reported that TCR beta cDNA libraries carried unique molecular identifiers. TCRdb reprocessed the PCR reads via MiXCR and lists one record per CDR3 protein. The sample has 350,000 to 500,000 distinct CDR3 sequences, about 40% seen once; the top ten hold about 7.6%. No antigen has been identified for these receptors. Specimen: blood. The receptors were gathered from a girl aged 2 to 9 with multiple sclerosis.

The J gene is TRBJ1-4, the V gene TRBV4-3; D unclear. This CDR3 has 16 amino acids. The ends were cut back, 4 bases at V and 6 bases at J, with 18 bases in the middle. Looked up from germline, CDR1 is LGHNA and CDR2 is YSLEER. In DNA, the CDR3 is TGCGCCAGCAGCCCGGGAATAGGGAGCGAGGATGAAAAACTGTTTTTT. Translating gives CASSPGIGSEDEKLFF.

The rearrangement links TRBV4-1 to TRBJ1-5; no clear D gene. Germline V gene sequence: CDR1 MGHRA, CDR2 YSYEKL. The V and J ends lost 1 base and 1 base respectively, with 11 bases between them. The CDR3 covers 16 residues. DNA of the CDR3: TGCGCCAGCAGCCAAGTGACGGGGTCGAGCAATCAGCCCCAGCATTTT. The encoded protein is CASSQVTGSSNQPQHF.

The V call is TRBV20-1, the J call TRBJ2-5, with a weak D call TRBD1 (6 bases). V dropped 5 bases and J dropped 11 bases, with 24 bases sitting between them. Germline loops: CDR1 DFQATT, CDR2 SNEGSKA (reference sequence). This CDR3 has 14 residues. For the CDR3, the DNA is TGCAGTGCTGATCCGGAAGGGGGTGGGAATGAGCAGTACTTC. Its protein is CSADPEGGGNEQYF.

Concerning this clonotype itself: The conserved phenylalanine or tryptophan is not found at the CDR3 terminus, so this likely reflects a read error. This chain joins TRBV2 and TRBJ1-2, with 8 nucleotides matching TRBD1. The CDR3 is made up of 12 amino acids. Germline CDR1 reads SNHLY; CDR2 reads FYNNEI. V trimming: 8 bases; J trimming: 3 bases; junction bases outside the gene matches: 2. This CDR3 is CASPDRDYGYTI. CDR3 nucleotide sequence: TGTGCCAGCCCGGACAGGGACTATGGCTACACCATC.

The chain carries TRBV6-5 and TRBJ2-5; 15 bases align to TRBD2. The CDR3 contains 17 residues. With V trimmed by 4 bases and J by 0 bases, 3 bases remained unmatched. From germline, CDR1 is MNHEY and CDR2 SVGAGI. CDR3 in DNA: TGTGCCAGCAGTTTGGGACTAGCGGGAGGCCACCAAGAGACCCAGTACTTC. It is translated as CASSLGLAGGHQETQYF.

This chain uses TRBV15 with TRBJ2-7, with 8 bases fitting TRBD2. The CDR3 has 15 amino acids. Germline V gene sequence: CDR1 LNHNV, CDR2 YYDKDF (reference sequence). Germline trimming cut 0 bases from V and 2 bases from J; bases unmatched to any gene: 3. The CDR3 sequence is CATSRDPGLAYEQYF. The DNA of the CDR3 is TGTGCCACCAGCAGAGATCCGGGACTAGCCTACGAGCAGTACTTC.

The rearrangement links TRBV6-6 to TRBJ1-1; tentatively, D is TRBD1 (6 bases). Germline V gene lookup returns CDR1 MNHNY and CDR2 SVGAGI (reference sequence). The CDR3 runs 15 residues. V was cut by 1 base and J by 3 bases, with 12 bases left in between. This chain's CDR3 is CASSYLTAGDTEAFF. The CDR3 DNA is TGTGCCAGCAGTTACTTGACGGCAGGGGACACTGAAGCTTTCTTT.

This clonotype has only a few counts. V usage is TRBV6-6 and J usage is TRBJ1-2; weak D call: TRBD1 (6 bases). The CDR3 extends over 13 amino acids. V was shortened by 5 bases and J by 4 bases, with 11 bases between the two germline ends. Looked up from germline, CDR1 is MNHNY and CDR2 is SVGAGI (reference sequence). CDR3 sequence reads: CASSHRDTYGYTF. The CDR3 DNA follows: TGTGCCAGCAGTCACCGGGACACCTATGGCTACACCTTC.

The rearrangement joins TRBV12-3 or TRBV12-4 to TRBJ2-5; TRBD1 might be the D (5 bases). CDR3 length equals 13 residues. Trimming pared 1 base from V and 5 bases from J, leaving 8 bases between. The CDR3 protein is CASSLEGWETQYF. CDR3 DNA sequence: TGTGCCAGCAGTTTAGAGGGGTGGGAGACCCAGTACTTC.

This clonotype was seen a handful of times. The chain is built from TRBV20-1 and TRBJ2-4; 10 bases are a match to TRBD2. The CDR3 length is 14 residues. Germline assignment: CDR1 DFQATT and CDR2 SNEGSKA (reference sequence). V was pared by 3 bases and J by 6 bases, with 5 bases of the junction left unmatched. The CDR3 DNA follows: TGCAGTGCTAGGGGCCCTAGCGGGGGAAACATTCAGTACTTC. Its translation: CSARGPSGGNIQYF.

The rearrangement links TRBV7-6 to TRBJ2-5; D gene uncertain. V was pared by 5 bases and J by 7 bases, with 11 bases between. Per germline, CDR1 SGHVS and CDR2 FNYEAQ. This CDR3 has 12 amino acids. CDR3 sequence reads: CASSAHPGTQYF. The CDR3 bases are TGTGCCAGCAGCGCCCACCCAGGGACCCAGTACTTC.

The chain combines TRBV6-6 with TRBJ2-7; perhaps TRBD1 as D (6 bases). CDR1 and CDR2 (germline): MNHNY, SVGAGI (reference sequence). Trimming removed 7 bases at V and 3 bases at J, with 13 bases between. This CDR3 contains 13 residues. The CDR3 loop is CASTRTDNYEQYF. The DNA for the CDR3 is TGTGCCAGCACCCGGACAGACAACTACGAGCAGTACTTC.

This clonotype occurred a few times. The rearrangement links TRBV15 to TRBJ2-5; D possibly matches TRBD1 or TRBD2 (5 bases each). CDR1 and CDR2 (germline): LNHNV, YYDKDF (reference sequence). The CDR3 is made up of 15 amino acids. V lost 0 bases to trimming and J lost 6 bases, with 14 bases between them. In DNA form, the CDR3 reads TGTGCCACCAGCAGAGATCGGGGCCGCGGCAAGACCCAGTACTTC. This codes for CATSRDRGRGKTQYF.

To note about this clonotype: The junction departs from the called germline gene at one end, perhaps through a read error. The V and J genes are TRBV9 and TRBJ2-3; no definite D call. Germline values: CDR1 SGDLS, CDR2 YYNGEE. The CDR3 extends over 15 amino acids. CDR3 coding DNA: TGTGCCGGCAGCCAACGGAGTTTCCGCACAGATACGCAGTATTTT. As protein: CAGSQRSFRTDTQYF.

Comment on this clonotype: One end of the junction does not line up with germline, which may come from a read error. This chain joins TRBV7-7 and TRBJ2-1, with D unresolved. There are 13 residues in the CDR3. Germline CDR1 and CDR2: SSHAT and FNYEAQ (reference sequence). CDR3 nucleotide sequence: TGTGCTAGCAGCCCGCCGGACGTGGACGAGCAGTTCTTC. It codes for CASSPPDVDEQFF.

This clonotype was picked up a small number of times. The chain employs TRBV4-3 and TRBJ2-5, with TRBD2 identical over 7 bases. J lost 6 bases, V lost 2 bases, and 15 bases had no gene match. CDR3 size: 17 residues. Germline CDR1 LGHNA, CDR2 YSLEER. The CDR3 DNA sequence: TGCGCCAGCAGCCAAAGCGAACGGGGAGGGAGAGACCAGACCCAGTACTTC. Amino acids: CASSQSERGGRDQTQYF.

This clonotype came up a few times. This chain uses TRBV10-2 with TRBJ2-1, with 10 bases fitting TRBD2. CDR1 is WSHSY, CDR2 SAAADI, per germline. CDR3 length: 17 residues. Germline trimming cut 2 bases from V and 0 bases from J; bases unmatched to any gene: 4. The CDR3 loop is CASSEESGRASYNEQFF. The CDR3 DNA is TGCGCCAGCAGTGAGGAAAGCGGGAGGGCCTCCTACAATGAGCAGTTCTTC.

The table lists this clonotype with a few counts. The chain carries TRBV12-3 or TRBV12-4 and TRBJ2-7, with D hard to call. V was shortened by 1 base and J by 5 bases, with 9 bases between the two germline ends. The CDR3 totals 13 residues. In DNA, the CDR3 is TGTGCCAGCAGTTTAGTCGCCGGCCACGAGCAGTACTTC. Its protein is CASSLVAGHEQYF.

The genes are TRBV5-1 and TRBJ1-4, with D possibly matching TRBD1 (5 bases). The germline gives CDR1 SGHRS, CDR2 YFSETQ. CDR3 length: 14 amino acids. V was clipped by 0 bases and J by 6 bases, with 9 bases between them. The CDR3 coding sequence is TGCGCCAGCAGCTTGGAGTCAGGGTATGAAAAACTGTTTTTT. As protein: CASSLESGYEKLFF.

This clonotype was detected a few times. This rearrangement joins TRBV4-3 to TRBJ1-2, with 7 bases that match TRBD1. V dropped 1 base and J dropped 3; count of bases not matched to a gene: 5. CDR3 length: 15 residues. Germline V lookup: CDR1 LGHNA, CDR2 YSLEER. CDR3 DNA sequence: TGCGCCAGCAGCCAAGGAAGGGGGCGCGACTATGGCTACACCTTC. Translating it yields CASSQGRGRDYGYTF.

J is TRBJ1-2 and V is TRBV5-1; D perhaps matches TRBD1 (5 bases). The V and J ends lost 4 bases and 6 bases respectively, with 13 bases between them. The CDR3 runs to 13 residues. CDR1 and CDR2 (germline): SGHRS, YFSETQ. This CDR3 reads CASSQGPGDGYTF. The CDR3 DNA sequence: TGCGCCAGCAGCCAGGGACCGGGGGATGGCTACACCTTC. Combining the CDR3 with reference TRBV5-1 and TRBJ1-2 gives the whole variable domain KAGVTQTPRYLIKTRGQQVTLSCSPISGHRSVSWYQQTPGQGLQFLFEYFSETQRNKGNFPGRFSGRQFSNSRSEMNVSTLELGDSALYLCASSQGPGDGYTFGSGTRLTVV.

CDR3 sequence (DNA): TGTGCCAGCAGTTACCCGGGACTAGCGGGACACACAGATACGCAGTATTTT. Encoded protein: CASSYPGLAGHTDTQYF. The chain joins TRBV6-2 or TRBV6-3 to TRBJ2-3, with TRBD2 identical over 13 bases. The CDR3 is 17 amino acids. V shed 2 bases, J shed 2 bases, and the junction held 4 bases outside the gene matches. Germline V gene data show CDR1 as MNHEY and CDR2 as SVGEGT.

The chain employs TRBV12-3 or TRBV12-4 and TRBJ1-2; no definite D call. The CDR3 contains 11 residues. Trimming pared 1 base from V and 9 bases from J, leaving 6 bases between. CDR3 coding DNA: TGTGCCAGCAGTTTAGGCGACCGCTACACCTTC. This codes for CASSLGDRYTF.

This chain uses TRBV20-1 with TRBJ2-5; 9 nucleotides agree with TRBD2. The germline gives CDR1 DFQATT, CDR2 SNEGSKA (reference sequence). Losses at the gene ends were 5 bases for V and 1 base for J; bases not matched to a gene: 14. The CDR3 sequence is 17 residues long. CDR3 in amino acids: CSAAGLADPPLQETQYF. The CDR3, as DNA: TGCAGTGCTGCGGGACTAGCCGACCCTCCGCTCCAAGAGACCCAGTACTTC.

This chain links TRBV14 with TRBJ2-5, with a tentative D call TRBD2 (6 bases). V lost 5 bases and J 3 bases, leaving 10 bases between the germline ends. The CDR3 spans 13 residues. CDR1 and CDR2 (germline): SGHDN, FVKESK. DNA of the CDR3: TGTGCCAGCAGCTGCGGGGAGGAAGAGACCCAGTACTTC. Translation gives CASSCGEEETQYF.

V gene TRBV20-1 combines with J gene TRBJ1-5; 7 bases align to TRBD1. This CDR3 is 12 amino acids long. Germline V gene sequence: CDR1 DFQATT, CDR2 SNEGSKA (reference sequence). V lost 6 bases, J lost 5 bases, and 4 bases stayed unmatched. The CDR3 region is CSALDRDQPQHF. DNA for the CDR3: TGCAGTGCACTAGACAGGGATCAGCCCCAGCATTTT.

The rearrangement uses TRBV2 and TRBJ1-2, with 8 bases that match TRBD1. The CDR3 sequence is 16 residues long. Germline CDR1 is SNHLY and CDR2 is FYNNEI. With V trimmed by 4 bases and J by 2 bases, 9 bases remained unmatched. In DNA form, the CDR3 reads TGTGCCAGCAGTGTGGCTAGGACAGGGAAGAACTATGGCTACACCTTC. It is translated as CASSVARTGKNYGYTF. Full variable domain (outside the CDR3, taken from reference TRBV2 and TRBJ1-2): EPEVTQTPSHQVTQMGQEVILRCVPISNHLYFYWYRQILGQKVEFLVSFYNNEISEKSEIFDDQFSVERPDGSNFTLKIRSTKLEDSAMYFCASSVARTGKNYGYTFGSGTRLTVV.

The rearrangement uses TRBV4-3 and TRBJ2-1; D is undetermined. The CDR3 consists of 13 residues. CDR1 is LGHNA, CDR2 YSLEER, per germline. Trimming left V 1 base short and J 7 bases short, with 8 bases between. The CDR3 region has the DNA TGCGCCAGCAGCCAAGTTCGGGTGAATGAGCAGTTCTTC. Translated: CASSQVRVNEQFF.